This TCR beta chain was obtained from a study of blood T cell repertoires in COVID-19 (dated by TCRdb to about 2020). At the level of the whole study: Samples covering the acute and convalescent phases of COVID-19 were provided by collaborators in the United States, Italy and Spain. The material from the prospective study consisted of cDNA or gDNA derived from T cells, B-cell-depleted T cells, or PBMCs. The dataset comprised deeply sampled blood TCRbeta repertoires from subjects exposed to, actively infected with, or recovered from COVID-19. The repertoires were released in a freely available public database intended as a resource for research on the immune response to SARS-CoV-2. Samples were obtained from the ongoing ImmuneRACE study (first 160 participants) and from over 1,000 subjects provided by 6 global collaborators. The sample metadata nearly always contained a de-identified subject ID, COVID-19 status, age in years and sex. Where available, HLA class I and class II types were taken from metadata supplied by the sample provider and were not determined by assay-based typing. Broad study findings and their caveats: How much clinical and demographic metadata was included differed by source and by participant, and the metadata was provided uncurated.

The immunoSEQ Assay, a bias-controlled multiplex PCR, was used to amplify TCRbeta CDR3 regions from genomic DNA. Processing in the source paper ran as follows. Within the assay, amplification of reference gene primers was used to estimate how many nucleated cells each sample contained. Sequence reads were collapsed and filtered to measure the absolute abundance of every unique TCRbeta CDR3 rearrangement. For each sample, productive Simpson clonality was calculated by taking the square root of Simpson's diversity index across productive rearrangements. TCRdb took this table from immuneACCESS and kept in-frame rearrangements with V and J called. Such tables lack part of the clones; where checked against another copy, unresolved V genes explain under half of the gap, and the rest is unexplained. V and J calls plus clone size are reproduced from that table; the DNA served to infer D and trimming. For this sample there are 200,000 or so clones; 89% appear just once. The ten largest make up under 7% of the sample.

About this clone itself: Its binding antigen is unknown. Nothing much larger sits one base from this clone, and base qualities are not available.

Samples from volunteer blood donors who had recovered from COVID-19 were contributed by a second Seattle source. Whole blood was collected in K2EDTA tubes by collaborating institutions according to the institutions' own protocols. For TCRbeta analysis, collaborators shipped samples in one of three forms: frozen whole blood, isolated PBMCs, or DNA extracted from either of those sample types. Via the germline V gene (reference sequence), CDR1 is MNHEY and CDR2 SMNVEV. V is clipped by 2 bases and J by 1 base, and the sequence between their germline boundaries is 10 bases long. The CDR3 spans 15 residues, from the cysteine through the phenylalanine. CDR3 DNA is the only sequence kept; it has 45 bases, read in frame from the first base.

Material: peripheral blood. The receptor was derived from a man aged 55 to 69 who had recovered from COVID-19. Recombination linked TRBV27 to TRBJ2-3, and TRBD2 may be the D gene, going by 5 matching bases. The base sequence is TGTGCCAGCAGTTTAGAACTAGGTGGCACAGATACGCAGTATTTT. The translation is CASSLELGGTDTQYF.